This TCR beta chain was sequenced in a study of Ad26.COV2.S vaccination and SARS-CoV-2 variants. For the study at large: As a participant in COV1001, the donor was in the Ad26.COV2.S trial arm. Ad26.COV2.S, an intramuscular injection, was given once or twice 56 days apart. Points from the study as a whole: Analyses that measured TCR breadth and depth may have underestimated total T cell responses. Once vaccination had occurred, spike-specific CD8+ and CD4+ T cell responses reportedly showed substantial breadth.

This clone was seen a single time. Antigen: not known. CDR1 and CDR2 (germline): MRHNA, SNTAGT. This CDR3 comprises 15 residues. The V and J ends lost 6 bases and 0 bases, in that order; junction bases with no gene match: 7. Libraries were prepared by immunoSEQ multiplex PCR; TCRdb keeps only in-frame clonotypes and omits some of them. The profile shows about 350,000 clones, about 85% of them singletons. As for treatment: around 19 received Ad26.COV2.S at low or high dose, single or two shots; 5 received placebo; per-sample allocation not given. Sampling was done on day 63 after the first vaccine or placebo injection.

The rearrangement links TRBV6-4 to TRBJ1-2, with TRBD1 identical over 7 bases. The sequence was obtained from a person aged 18-65 years who received the Ad26.COV2.S COVID-19 vaccine or a placebo. The starting material was peripheral blood, obtained in a trial of Ad26.COV2.S vaccine versus placebo. CDR3 protein: CASSPTGTANYGYTF. As DNA, the CDR3 is TGTGCCAGCAGCCCAACCGGGACAGCTAACTATGGCTACACCTTC.